The rows below give T cell receptor beta chains drawn from one sample of a study of cytomegalovirus exposure and HLA in healthy donors. Method: immunoSEQ multiplex PCR; TCRdb's copy keeps in-frame clones and lacks some. The sample yields 150,000 to 200,000 clones, 68% seen once. The specimen sequenced was PBMCs. Receptors originate from a woman aged 35 to 49 in good health and CMV-seropositive. CDR3s include the opening cysteine and the closing phenylalanine or tryptophan. The D gene is left open where the match is weak. Some rows mark clone size as missing; the rest say once, few, many or name a class of expanded clone.

d_call: NA; v_call: TRBV14; clone_size: NA; j_call: TRBJ1-1; cdr3_aa: CASSRSLNTEAFF
d_call: NA; v_call: TRBV27; clone_size: few; j_call: TRBJ1-1; cdr3_aa: CASRVQGSTEAFF
d_call: NA; v_call: TRBV7-2; clone_size: NA; j_call: TRBJ1-1; cdr3_aa: CASSFTIGAQTEAFF
d_call: NA; v_call: TRBV6-5; clone_size: NA; j_call: TRBJ1-6; cdr3_aa: CASSYGGVYNSPLHF
d_call: NA; v_call: TRBV28; clone_size: NA; j_call: TRBJ1-5; cdr3_aa: CASSPIYRAGSNQPQHF
d_call: TRBD1; v_call: TRBV18; clone_size: NA; j_call: TRBJ1-2; cdr3_aa: CASSPLAGGHGYTF
d_call: TRBD1; v_call: TRBV6-5; clone_size: few; j_call: NA; cdr3_aa: CASSPRTGVEQYF
d_call: NA; v_call: TRBV4-2; clone_size: NA; j_call: TRBJ2-1; cdr3_aa: CASSGGSSSYNEQFF
d_call: TRBD2; v_call: TRBV27; clone_size: once; j_call: TRBJ2-7; cdr3_aa: CASSKGGGRGAYEQYF
d_call: TRBD1; v_call: TRBV18; clone_size: NA; j_call: TRBJ1-2; cdr3_aa: CASSLQGDYGYTF
d_call: TRBD1; v_call: TRBV5-4; clone_size: NA; j_call: TRBJ2-7; cdr3_aa: CASSPRTGEDYEQYF
d_call: TRBD2; v_call: TRBV5-1; clone_size: NA; j_call: TRBJ2-5; cdr3_aa: CASSIGTSGAEETQYF
d_call: NA; v_call: TRBV18; clone_size: NA; j_call: TRBJ2-3; cdr3_aa: CASSPNSYSTDTQYF
d_call: TRBD1; v_call: TRBV9; clone_size: NA; j_call: TRBJ2-1; cdr3_aa: CASSAQTGQGIHNEQFF
d_call: NA; v_call: TRBV2; clone_size: NA; j_call: TRBJ1-1; cdr3_aa: CASSEEQLMNTEAFF
d_call: TRBD1; v_call: TRBV2; clone_size: NA; j_call: TRBJ1-4; cdr3_aa: CASSPDDRGGEKLFF
d_call: TRBD1; v_call: TRBV19; clone_size: NA; j_call: TRBJ1-1; cdr3_aa: CASSNRQGRGNTEAFF
d_call: TRBD2; v_call: TRBV4-1; clone_size: few; j_call: TRBJ2-3; cdr3_aa: CASSHTSGTSTDTQYF
d_call: TRBD1; v_call: TRBV18; clone_size: few; j_call: TRBJ1-1; cdr3_aa: CASSPRTGESTEAFF
d_call: NA; v_call: TRBV7-3; clone_size: NA; j_call: TRBJ2-5; cdr3_aa: CASSLTGAQETQYF
d_call: NA; v_call: TRBV5-5; clone_size: NA; j_call: TRBJ1-3; cdr3_aa: CASSIQGGNTIYF
d_call: NA; v_call: TRBV6-5; clone_size: few; j_call: TRBJ1-5; cdr3_aa: CASSYSTPRTNQPQHF
d_call: TRBD2; v_call: TRBV5-4; clone_size: NA; j_call: TRBJ2-5; cdr3_aa: CASSLASGGDRETQYF
d_call: NA; v_call: TRBV5-8; clone_size: NA; j_call: TRBJ2-7; cdr3_aa: CASSWRGREQYF
d_call: TRBD1; v_call: TRBV28; clone_size: NA; j_call: TRBJ1-5; cdr3_aa: CASSTLTGGSNQPQHF
d_call: TRBD1; v_call: TRBV29-1; clone_size: NA; j_call: TRBJ2-7; cdr3_aa: CSVVRTGDYEQYF
d_call: NA; v_call: TRBV9; clone_size: NA; j_call: TRBJ2-7; cdr3_aa: CASSAGLGRTDRTYEQYF
d_call: TRBD2; v_call: TRBV4-1; clone_size: NA; j_call: TRBJ2-1; cdr3_aa: CASSQEVAGGFEQFF
d_call: TRBD1; v_call: TRBV19; clone_size: NA; j_call: TRBJ1-2; cdr3_aa: CASSRQGGYTF